The next 2 T cell receptor beta chains were all read from a single sample in a study of T and B cells in COVID-19 patients. BIOMED2 TRB-A/B primer pools were used in multiplex TRB PCR. MiXCR was run by TCRdb on the multiplex PCR reads, yielding one entry per CDR3 protein. Of some 1,000 distinct CDR3 sequences in the sample, 21% were seen once. Blood genomic DNA input for TRB amplification was roughly 230-550 ng. Sequences were obtained from blood. These receptors came from a human donor with active COVID-19. The donor label of this sample is uncertain.

The V gene is TRBV5-1, the J gene TRBJ1-2; D is possibly TRBD1 (5 bases). Germline V gene sequence: CDR1 SGHRS, CDR2 YFSETQ. The V gene lost 0 bases and the J gene lost 7 bases, with 19 bases spanning the gap. This CDR3 contains 16 residues. The CDR3 DNA sequence: TGCGCCAGCAGCTTGGCTGGGGACGCAACGCGGGGTGGCTACACCTTC. Translating gives CASSLAGDATRGGYTF. The full variable domain, its missing parts supplied by reference TRBV5-1 and TRBJ1-2, is KAGVTQTPRYLIKTRGQQVTLSCSPISGHRSVSWYQQTPGQGLQFLFEYFSETQRNKGNFPGRFSGRQFSNSRSEMNVSTLELGDSALYLCASSLAGDATRGGYTFGSGTRLTVV.

In this sample, this clonotype turned up a few times. The chain has TRBV6-2 or TRBV6-3 and TRBJ1-5; TRBD1 is a possible D gene (5 bases). V lost 5 bases to trimming and J lost 11 bases, with 19 bases between them. Germline CDR1 is MNHEY and CDR2 is SVGEGT. The CDR3 is 14 amino acids. CDR3: CASSRRDRLTSQHF. CDR3 coding DNA: TGTGCCAGCAGTCGCCGGGACCGCCTAACATCCCAGCATTTT.